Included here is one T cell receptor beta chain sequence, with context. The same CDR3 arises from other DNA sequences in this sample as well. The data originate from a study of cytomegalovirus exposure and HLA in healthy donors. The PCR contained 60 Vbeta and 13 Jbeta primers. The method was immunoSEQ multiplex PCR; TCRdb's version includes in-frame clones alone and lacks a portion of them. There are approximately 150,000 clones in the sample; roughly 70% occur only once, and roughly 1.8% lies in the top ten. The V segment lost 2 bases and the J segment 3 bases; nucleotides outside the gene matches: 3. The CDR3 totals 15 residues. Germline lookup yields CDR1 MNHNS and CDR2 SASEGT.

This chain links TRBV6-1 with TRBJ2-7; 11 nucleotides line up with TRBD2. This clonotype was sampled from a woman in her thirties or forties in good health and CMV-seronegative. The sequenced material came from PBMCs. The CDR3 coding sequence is TGTGCCAGCAGTGAATGGGGGACTAGCGGCTACGAGCAGTACTTC. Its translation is CASSEWGTSGYEQYF.